This TCR beta chain was sequenced in a study of T-cell reconstitution after alpha-beta-depleted transplantation in children. Unique molecular identifiers were used to barcode this TCRbeta library. From the PCR reads, TCRdb called clonotypes with MiXCR, one entry per CDR3 protein. The sample has 140,000 to 150,000 distinct CDR3 sequences, about 9% seen once. Study outcomes and limitations: In patients about two months after transplant, alpha-beta T cells reportedly arose from several hundred expanded graft clones.

Trimming left V 5 bases short and J 4 bases short, with 19 bases between. CDR3 length: 15 amino acids. CDR1 is SGHRS, CDR2 YFSETQ, per germline. This clonotype was counted many times. Its cognate antigen is unknown. The chain uses TRBV5-1 and TRBJ2-7; D is perhaps TRBD2 (6 bases). This sequence originates from a female patient younger than 10 who had a stem cell transplant for congenital amegakaryocytic thrombocytopenia, so the T cells may come from the graft donor. The specimen was PBMCs, mostly from graft donor cells, collected 180 days after TCRalphabeta/CD19-depleted stem cell transplant. The CDR3 region is CASRPWAGSEYEQYF. CDR3 sequence (DNA): TGCGCCAGCAGGCCGTGGGCGGGGAGCGAGTACGAGCAGTACTTC.